This is a list of T cell receptor beta chains from one sample in a study of T cells in Graves' hyperthyroidism and ophthalmopathy. MiXCR, run by TCRdb on the multiplex PCR reads, gives a single entry per CDR3 protein. The repertoire holds 300,000 to 450,000 distinct CDR3 sequences, with around 25% as singletons. Material: blood. The receptors were sampled from a man aged 45-60 years with Graves' hyperthyroidism. CDR3s include the opening cysteine and the closing phenylalanine or tryptophan. Each record gives: V gene, clone size, J gene, D gene, CDR3 protein, CDR3 DNA. D genes are given only for firm matches. Some rows mark clone size as missing; the rest say once, few, many or name a class of expanded clone.

v_gene: TRBV29-1
abundance: NA
j_gene: TRBJ2-3
d_gene: TRBD2
CDR3aa: CSVASGVTDTQYF
CDR3nt: TGCAGCGTTGCTAGCGGAGTCACAGATACGCAGTATTTT

v_gene: TRBV12-3/TRBV12-4
abundance: NA
j_gene: TRBJ1-2
d_gene: TRBD1
CDR3aa: CASSRLAGGADGYTF
CDR3nt: TGTGCCAGCAGCCGCTTGGCAGGGGGCGCGGATGGCTACACCTTC

v_gene: TRBV5-1
abundance: NA
j_gene: TRBJ2-1
d_gene: TRBD1
CDR3aa: CASSFGTVNAQFF
CDR3nt: TGCGCCAGCAGCTTTGGGACAGTCAATGCGCAGTTCTTC

v_gene: TRBV11-2
abundance: many
j_gene: TRBJ1-1
d_gene: NA
CDR3aa: CASSFPSTEAFF
CDR3nt: TGTGCCAGCAGCTTCCCCAGCACTGAAGCTTTCTTT

v_gene: TRBV2
abundance: NA
j_gene: TRBJ2-7
d_gene: NA
CDR3aa: CASTADSSSYEQYF
CDR3nt: TGTGCCAGCACCGCGGACAGCAGCTCCTACGAGCAGTACTTC

v_gene: TRBV18
abundance: many
j_gene: TRBJ1-2
d_gene: NA
CDR3aa: CASSSDLVGYTF
CDR3nt: TGTGCCAGCTCATCAGATCTGGTTGGCTACACCTTC

v_gene: TRBV7-8
abundance: few
j_gene: TRBJ1-3
d_gene: NA
CDR3aa: CASSLHRDSGNTIYF
CDR3nt: TGTGCCAGCAGCCTCCACAGGGATTCCGGAAACACCATATATTTT

v_gene: TRBV12-3/TRBV12-4
abundance: many
j_gene: TRBJ2-3
d_gene: NA
CDR3aa: CASSLPGRPLSTDTQYF
CDR3nt: TGTGCCAGCAGTTTACCGGGTCGGCCCCTTAGCACAGATACGCAGTATTTT

v_gene: TRBV12-3/TRBV12-4
abundance: many
j_gene: TRBJ1-1
d_gene: NA
CDR3aa: CASSPFSRDMNTEAFF
CDR3nt: TGTGCCAGCAGTCCCTTTTCCCGGGACATGAACACTGAAGCTTTCTTT

v_gene: TRBV27
abundance: few
j_gene: TRBJ2-3
d_gene: NA
CDR3aa: CASMPWTGGTDTQYF
CDR3nt: TGTGCCAGCATGCCCTGGACGGGTGGGACAGATACGCAGTATTTT

v_gene: TRBV7-2
abundance: few
j_gene: TRBJ1-1
d_gene: NA
CDR3aa: CASSRSYTEAFF
CDR3nt: TGTGCCAGCAGCCGTAGTTACACTGAAGCTTTCTTT

v_gene: TRBV11-3
abundance: NA
j_gene: TRBJ2-7
d_gene: TRBD2
CDR3aa: CASSPTSGSSAEQYF
CDR3nt: TGTGCCAGCAGCCCCACTAGCGGGAGCTCAGCCGAGCAGTACTTC

v_gene: TRBV6-1
abundance: many
j_gene: TRBJ2-3
d_gene: NA
CDR3aa: CASSQVRRGSPDTQYF
CDR3nt: TGTGCCAGCAGTCAAGTCAGGAGGGGTTCACCAGATACGCAGTATTTT

v_gene: TRBV5-4
abundance: NA
j_gene: TRBJ2-2
d_gene: NA
CDR3aa: CASGTAKNTGELFF
CDR3nt: TGTGCCAGCGGAACAGCGAAGAACACCGGGGAGCTGTTTTTT

v_gene: TRBV11-1
abundance: NA
j_gene: TRBJ1-5
d_gene: NA
CDR3aa: CASSLDGAGNQPQHF
CDR3nt: TGTGCCAGCAGCTTAGATGGGGCAGGCAATCAGCCCCAGCATTTT

v_gene: TRBV11-3
abundance: NA
j_gene: TRBJ1-3
d_gene: NA
CDR3aa: CASTRDSGNTIYF
CDR3nt: TGTGCCAGCACCCGGGACTCTGGAAACACCATATATTTT

v_gene: TRBV10-3
abundance: NA
j_gene: TRBJ2-5
d_gene: NA
CDR3aa: CAISMKPGPQETQYF
CDR3nt: TGTGCCATCAGTATGAAACCGGGACCCCAAGAGACCCAGTACTTC

v_gene: TRBV12-3/TRBV12-4
abundance: NA
j_gene: TRBJ2-5
d_gene: TRBD2
CDR3aa: CASSTGTSGGETQYF
CDR3nt: TGTGCCAGCAGTACCGGGACTAGCGGGGGAGAGACCCAGTACTTC

v_gene: TRBV24-1
abundance: few
j_gene: TRBJ2-1
d_gene: NA
CDR3aa: CATSDPMREQFF
CDR3nt: TGTGCCACCAGTGATCCTATGCGTGAGCAGTTCTTC

v_gene: TRBV5-1
abundance: many
j_gene: TRBJ2-7
d_gene: NA
CDR3aa: CASSLGLVYEQYF
CDR3nt: TGCGCCAGCAGCTTGGGACTAGTCTACGAGCAGTACTTC

v_gene: TRBV3-1
abundance: NA
j_gene: TRBJ1-3
d_gene: NA
CDR3aa: CASSQETPLSGNAIYF
CDR3nt: TGTGCCAGCAGCCAAGAAACCCCGCTCTCTGGAAACGCCATATATTTT

v_gene: TRBV20-1
abundance: NA
j_gene: TRBJ2-5
d_gene: TRBD1
CDR3aa: CSALQGTGGETQYF
CDR3nt: TGCAGTGCTCTACAAGGGACAGGGGGTGAGACCCAGTACTTC

v_gene: TRBV6-1
abundance: many
j_gene: TRBJ2-5
d_gene: NA
CDR3aa: CASSVSPGRRQETQYF
CDR3nt: TGTGCCAGCAGTGTATCCCCGGGACGTAGACAAGAGACCCAGTACTTC

v_gene: TRBV10-3
abundance: few
j_gene: TRBJ2-7
d_gene: TRBD2
CDR3aa: CAISEPVAGVYEQYF
CDR3nt: TGTGCCATCAGTGAGCCCGTAGCGGGAGTGTACGAGCAGTACTTC

v_gene: TRBV12-3/TRBV12-4
abundance: many
j_gene: TRBJ2-3
d_gene: NA
CDR3aa: CASSSMADTQYF
CDR3nt: TGTGCCAGCAGTTCCATGGCAGATACGCAGTATTTT

v_gene: TRBV27
abundance: few
j_gene: TRBJ2-7
d_gene: NA
CDR3aa: CASSPGVASSYEQYF
CDR3nt: TGTGCCAGCAGTCCTGGGGTAGCGAGCTCCTACGAGCAGTACTTC

v_gene: TRBV3-1
abundance: NA
j_gene: TRBJ2-1
d_gene: NA
CDR3aa: CASSQVIQSDTTYNEQFF
CDR3nt: TGTGCCAGCAGCCAAGTGATTCAGTCGGACACCACCTACAATGAGCAGTTCTTC

v_gene: TRBV25-1
abundance: NA
j_gene: TRBJ1-1
d_gene: NA
CDR3aa: CASSAWDRNTEAFF
CDR3nt: TGTGCCAGCAGTGCGTGGGACCGGAACACTGAAGCTTTCTTT

v_gene: TRBV27
abundance: few
j_gene: TRBJ2-3
d_gene: NA
CDR3aa: CASSPQPGASTDTQYF
CDR3nt: TGTGCCAGCAGTCCCCAACCGGGCGCTAGCACAGATACGCAGTATTTT